This TCR beta chain was sequenced for a study of cytomegalovirus exposure and HLA in healthy donors. Study as a whole: The early release's HLA-typed donors yielded 80 million to 95 million unique TCRs. The study's findings and limits: A later analysis showed TCR association rates differing by HLA locus, peaking at DRB1 and lowest at HLA-C.

This PCR relied on a set of 60 Vbeta primers and 13 Jbeta primers. This table comes from immunoSEQ multiplex PCR, and its TCRdb copy is limited to in-frame clones, with some not included. The data hold roughly 130,000 clones, with roughly 90% observed a single time. J gave up 9 bases and V 4 bases, and 7 bases lay outside the gene matches. Germline CDR1 MDHEN, CDR2 SYDVKM. The CDR3 is 15 amino acids. About this clone: Antigen unknown.

The receptor's source is a woman aged 40 to 50 in good health and CMV-seronegative. The specimen sequenced was PBMCs. The chain is built from TRBV28 and TRBJ2-1; 12 nucleotides align to TRBD2. The CDR3 DNA reads as TGTGCCAGCAGTTCCCTAGCGGGAGGGCCTTTTGAGCAGTTCTTC. Its protein product is CASSSLAGGPFEQFF.